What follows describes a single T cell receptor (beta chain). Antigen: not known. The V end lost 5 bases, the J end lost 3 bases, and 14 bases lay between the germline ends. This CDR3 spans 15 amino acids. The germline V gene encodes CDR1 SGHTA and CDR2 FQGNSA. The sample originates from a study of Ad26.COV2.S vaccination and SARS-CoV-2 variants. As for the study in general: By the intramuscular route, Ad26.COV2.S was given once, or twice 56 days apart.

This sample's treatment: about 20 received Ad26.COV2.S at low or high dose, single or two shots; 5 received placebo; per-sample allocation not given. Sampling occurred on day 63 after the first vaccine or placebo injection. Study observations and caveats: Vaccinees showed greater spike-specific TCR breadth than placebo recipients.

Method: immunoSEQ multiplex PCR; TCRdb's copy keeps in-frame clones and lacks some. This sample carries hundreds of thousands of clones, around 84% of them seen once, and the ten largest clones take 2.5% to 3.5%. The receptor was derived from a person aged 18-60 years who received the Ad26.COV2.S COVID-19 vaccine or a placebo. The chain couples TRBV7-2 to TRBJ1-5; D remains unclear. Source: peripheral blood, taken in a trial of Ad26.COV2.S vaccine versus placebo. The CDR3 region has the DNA TGTGCCAGCAGCCCGAGTCCTGGACCCAATCAGCCCCAGCATTTT. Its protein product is CASSPSPGPNQPQHF.